The 13 T cell receptor beta chains listed next were all sequenced from one sample in a study of identical twins. Each CDR3 protein is one row after TCRdb ran MiXCR on the 5' RACE reads. The repertoire includes fewer than 250,000 distinct CDR3 sequences, around a tenth of them detected once, and 5.1% sits in the top ten. The source material was memory (CD45RO+) T cells sorted from blood. Receptor source: a woman aged 18-30 years in good health.

There are a few counts of this clonotype. The chain links TRBV12-3 or TRBV12-4 to TRBJ2-7; D remains unclear. The CDR3 contains 14 residues. Trimming pared 3 bases from V and 3 bases from J, leaving 12 bases between. CDR3 sequence reads: CASSFRSTDYEQYF. Written as DNA, the CDR3 is TGTGCCAGCAGTTTTAGGAGCACCGACTACGAGCAGTACTTC.

This clonotype was counted ten times or more. This chain connects TRBV6-1 to TRBJ2-1; D may match TRBD1 or TRBD2 (5 bases each). CDR3 length: 16 residues. V dropped 4 bases and J dropped 7 bases, with 20 bases sitting between them. Germline V CDR1 and CDR2: MNHNS, SASEGT. CDR3 residues: CASSAFSGASGNEQFF. DNA of the CDR3: TGTGCCAGCAGTGCCTTCTCCGGGGCAAGTGGTAATGAGCAGTTCTTC.

The chain is built from TRBV29-1 and TRBJ2-1; D might be TRBD1 (6 bases). CDR1 SQVTM and CDR2 ANQGSEA come from the germline V gene. V lost 3 bases and J lost 9, with 15 bases in between. The CDR3 is made up of 13 amino acids. The CDR3: CSVERLTGTEQFF. In DNA form, the CDR3 reads TGCAGCGTTGAGCGCTTGACAGGTACTGAGCAGTTCTTC.

This clonotype was observed a few times. The V call is TRBV2, the J call TRBJ2-3; no clear D gene. The CDR3 has 12 amino acids. Per the germline V gene, CDR1 is SNHLY and CDR2 is FYNNEI. V shed 7 bases and J shed 3 bases, with 8 bases lying between them. The CDR3 loop reads CASTLETDTQYF. The CDR3 DNA reads as TGTGCCAGCACTTTGGAGACAGATACGCAGTATTTT.

This rearrangement joins TRBV19 to TRBJ2-3; D is unclear. The CDR3 runs to 15 residues. CDR1 is LNHDA and CDR2 is SQIVND in the germline V gene (reference sequence). Trimming shortened V by 2 bases and J by 2 bases, and 11 bases separated the two germline ends. CDR3 amino acids: CASSIKGRLTDTQYF. The CDR3 DNA sequence: TGTGCCAGTAGTATAAAAGGACGGCTCACAGATACGCAGTATTTT.

The gene calls are TRBV7-6 and TRBJ2-2, with D tentatively TRBD2 (6 bases). V was shortened by 4 bases and J by 0 bases, with 12 bases between the two germline ends. The CDR3 totals 16 residues. Per germline, CDR1 SGHVS and CDR2 FNYEAQ. The CDR3 here is CASSSISGTNTGELFF. The CDR3 DNA sequence: TGTGCCAGCAGCTCGATTAGCGGAACGAACACCGGGGAGCTGTTTTTT. Complete variable domain (other parts from reference TRBV7-6 and TRBJ2-2): GAGVSQSPRYKVTKRGQDVALRCDPISGHVSLYWYRQALGQGPEFLTYFNYEAQQDKSGLPNDRFSAERPEGSISTLTIQRTEQRDSAMYRCASSSISGTNTGELFFGEGSRLTVL.

The rearrangement links TRBV13 to TRBJ1-2, with a weak D call TRBD1 (6 bases). This CDR3 spans 13 amino acids. Germline-derived CDR1 and CDR2 are PRHDT and FYEKMQ (reference sequence). The V gene lost 6 bases and the J gene lost 7 bases, with 15 bases spanning the gap. CDR3 sequence reads: CASRAHRVRGYTF. The CDR3 DNA follows: TGTGCCAGCAGAGCCCACAGGGTTCGTGGCTACACCTTC.

There are a few counts of this clonotype. V and J are TRBV25-1 and TRBJ2-1; D not certain. The CDR3 length is 14 residues. V was pared by 5 bases and J by 2 bases, with 10 bases between. Germline loops: CDR1 MGHDK, CDR2 SYGVNS. DNA of the CDR3: TGTGCCAGCAGTCGAGGAAAGGCCTACAATGAGCAGTTCTTC. Amino acids: CASSRGKAYNEQFF.

The V call is TRBV7-8, the J call TRBJ2-1; 7 bases are a match to TRBD1. After removal of 5 bases from V and 8 bases from J, the junction contained 3 bases not matched to a gene. The germline V gene encodes CDR1 SGHVS and CDR2 FQNEAQ. The CDR3 spans 12 residues. CDR3 in amino acids: CASSPGGYEQFF. CDR3 nucleotides: TGTGCCAGCAGCCCAGGGGGATATGAGCAGTTCTTC.

This clonotype was recorded a few times. This rearrangement joins TRBV12-3 or TRBV12-4 to TRBJ2-3; the match to TRBD2 covers 8 bases. V gave up 3 bases and J gave up 8 bases; unmatched junction bases: 13. This CDR3 spans 16 amino acids. CDR3 in amino acids: CASSFGGAGAGGTQYF. Written as DNA, the CDR3 is TGTGCCAGCAGTTTCGGGGGAGCGGGAGCCGGGGGTACGCAGTATTTT.

The chain carries TRBV7-2 and TRBJ1-1; possibly TRBD1 for D (6 bases). V lost 7 bases and J 1 base, leaving 10 bases between the germline ends. The germline gives CDR1 SGHTA, CDR2 FQGNSA. The CDR3 is 13 amino acids. Here the CDR3 DNA reads TGTGCCAGCACCGGAGGGGGGAACACTGAAGCTTTCTTT. Its protein product is CASTGGGNTEAFF.

V and J are TRBV6-1 and TRBJ2-7; D possibly corresponds to TRBD1 (6 bases). Trimming took off 6 bases at V and 6 bases at J, with 18 bases between the two ends. Looked up from germline, CDR1 is MNHNS and CDR2 is SASEGT. The CDR3 loop spans 14 amino acids. CDR3 protein: CASRIQGIKSEQYF. CDR3 sequence (DNA): TGTGCCAGCAGGATACAGGGAATTAAATCCGAGCAGTACTTC.

This clonotype was observed a few times. This chain joins TRBV9 and TRBJ2-7, with TRBD2 identical over 10 bases. V lost 4 bases to trimming and J lost 3 bases; unmatched junction nucleotides: 7. Per germline, CDR1 SGDLS and CDR2 YYNGEE. The CDR3 consists of 15 residues. Here the CDR3 DNA reads TGTGCCAGCAGCCCTGGACTAGCGGACCACTACGAGCAGTACTTC. Its protein is CASSPGLADHYEQYF.